Listed below are T cell receptor beta chains from one sample, sequenced in a study of blood T cells in healthy people across ages. Each CDR3 protein is one row after TCRdb ran MiXCR on the 5' RACE reads. The sample holds 540,000 or so distinct CDR3 sequences; 27% are singletons and the top ten take less than 20%. The sample taken for sequencing was blood. All receptors derive from a woman between 70 and 85 years old in good health. Each CDR3 is given without its conserved first and last residue.

V gene	J gene	CDR3 protein
TRBV4-3	.	ASSQVLSGKYEQY
TRBV11-1	TRBJ2-5	ASSSALGETQY
TRBV2	TRBJ2-3	ADQEGLAGADTQY
TRBV5-5	TRBJ1-1	ASSLVDSPNTEAF
TRBV15	TRBJ1-2	ATSRDPGQGTYGYT
TRBV7-8	TRBJ1-2	ASSYGFQDGYT
TRBV7-8	TRBJ2-1	ASSLEGPIRGEQF
TRBV5-1	TRBJ1-1	ASSLPGGGLNTEAF
TRBV7-2	TRBJ1-2	ASSLGVPVNYGYT
TRBV18	TRBJ2-7	ASSPGPTYEQY
TRBV30	TRBJ1-5	AWSATLIQPQH
TRBV5-1	TRBJ1-5	ASSSGESNQPQH
TRBV24-1	TRBJ2-3	ATSDSGLGDTQY
TRBV4-2	TRBJ2-2	ASSRRTQGITGELF
TRBV12-3/TRBV12-4	TRBJ2-5	ASSKERDSLFQETQY
TRBV15	TRBJ1-4	ATSRGVQEKLF
TRBV6-6	TRBJ2-3	ASSYSMVADTQY
TRBV20-1	TRBJ2-7	SARWVTGGYEQY
TRBV20-1	TRBJ1-6	SATRDRVSPLH
TRBV5-1	TRBJ2-5	ASSLEDAETQY
TRBV5-1	TRBJ2-1	ASSWGSSYNEQF
TRBV29-1	TRBJ2-1	SVETAGDSYNEQF
TRBV5-5	TRBJ2-5	ASSLGQILIQETQY
TRBV20-1	TRBJ1-2	SGTGSNYGYT
TRBV2	TRBJ2-7	ASISGRQGPDEQY
TRBV7-9	TRBJ1-4	ASSSVRGPGEKLF
TRBV7-8	TRBJ2-1	ASSLRQNFWNEQF
TRBV7-2	TRBJ2-1	ASSFRQGRHNEQF
TRBV28	TRBJ2-3	ASSRGGLIDTQY
TRBV7-6	TRBJ2-2	ASSQISGRGTGELF
TRBV20-1	TRBJ2-7	SARDPSEGSGDSYEQY
TRBV7-2	TRBJ1-1	ASSNGQGLVAF
TRBV3-1	TRBJ2-5	ASSPHRTGPYYELY